This T cell receptor beta chain was captured by sequencing in a study of T cells after yellow fever vaccination. This clonotype was found a few times. TCRdb called the 5' RACE reads again in MiXCR, with one record for every CDR3 protein. The table has some 320,000 distinct CDR3 sequences, approximately 10% seen once. V lost 1 base to trimming and J lost 2 bases; unmatched junction nucleotides: 5. From germline, CDR1 is LGHNA and CDR2 YNFKEQ. There are 15 residues in the CDR3. The clonotype comes from a man between 18 and 35 years old who received the YFV17D yellow fever vaccine. The V and J genes are TRBV4-2 and TRBJ2-7; 7 nucleotides agree with TRBD1. Sequencing used CD4+ T cells sorted from PBMCs, obtained 5 days after the yellow fever booster vaccination. The CDR3 DNA is TGTGCCAGCAGCCAAGGGGGACAGAAGCCCTACGAGCAGTACTTC. Its protein product is CASSQGGQKPYEQYF.